The 16 T cell receptor beta chains given below trace back to one sample, sequenced in a study of blood T cell repertoires in COVID-19. Method: immunoSEQ multiplex PCR; TCRdb's copy keeps in-frame clones and lacks some. The sample includes roughly 95,000 clones, around 80% of them seen just once. Sequencing input: peripheral blood. These receptors all stem from a man aged 50 or older with active or convalescent COVID-19.

The chain couples TRBV7-2 to TRBJ2-2; D may be TRBD1 (6 bases). V lost 4 bases to trimming and J lost 1 base, with 13 bases between them. The CDR3 loop spans 16 amino acids. The V gene's germline CDR1 is SGHTA and CDR2 FQGNSA. CDR3 sequence: CASSSFGQLNTGELFF. CDR3 sequence (DNA): TGTGCCAGCAGCTCCTTCGGACAGCTGAACACCGGGGAGCTGTTTTTT.

The chain has TRBV7-2 and TRBJ1-2; no firm D call. Per germline, CDR1 SGHTA and CDR2 FQGNSA. Trimming took off 0 bases at V and 4 bases at J, with 9 bases between the two ends. This CDR3 region has 14 residues. The CDR3 nucleotides are TGTGCCAGCAGCTTAGCAGTCAGAATCTATGGCTACACCTTC. Amino acids: CASSLAVRIYGYTF.

The V call is TRBV28, the J call TRBJ1-1, with D perhaps matching TRBD1 (5 bases). The V gene lost 9 bases and the J gene lost 1 base, with 15 bases spanning the gap. The CDR3 has 14 amino acids. Germline CDR1 reads MDHEN; CDR2 reads SYDVKM. Written as DNA, the CDR3 is TGTGCCAGTAGATCGGCCGGGGGGAACACTGAAGCTTTCTTT. Encoded protein: CASRSAGGNTEAFF.

The rearrangement uses TRBV6-4 and TRBJ2-3; the D gene is possibly TRBD2 (7 bases). The CDR3 is made up of 15 amino acids. Germline V gives CDR1 MRHNA, CDR2 SNTAGT. The V and J ends lost 4 bases and 3 bases respectively, with 14 bases between them. DNA for the CDR3: TGTGCCAGCAGTGGAGGACTAGGGGGAACAGATACGCAGTATTTT. Amino acid sequence: CASSGGLGGTDTQYF.

This sequence joins TRBV3-1 (or the pseudogene TRBV3-2) and TRBJ2-2, with TRBD1 matching 7 bases. There are 15 residues in the CDR3. V gave up 0 bases and J gave up 7 bases; unmatched junction bases: 5. The V gene's germline CDR1 is LGHDT and CDR2 YNNKEL (reference sequence). CDR3 coding DNA: TGTGCCAGCAGCCAAGATCAGACAGGGAGCGGGGAGCTGTTTTTT. Its translation: CASSQDQTGSGELFF.

The rearrangement uses TRBV15 and TRBJ2-3, with a tentative D call TRBD1 (6 bases). The CDR3 sequence is 16 residues long. The V gene's germline CDR1 is LNHNV and CDR2 YYDKDF (reference sequence). V shed 5 bases and J shed 2 bases, with 17 bases lying between them. In DNA form, the CDR3 reads TGTGCCACCAGCCAAGGTTCGGGACAAGCCACAGATACGCAGTATTTT. It yields the protein CATSQGSGQATDTQYF.

This clone appeared once. The rearrangement joins TRBV28 to TRBJ1-2; D perhaps matches TRBD1 (6 bases). Germline CDR1 MDHEN, CDR2 SYDVKM. The germline V and J ends were trimmed by 1 base and 4 bases, with 13 bases remaining between them. This CDR3 spans 15 amino acids. CDR3 protein: CASSLSGGGSYGYTF. DNA for the CDR3: TGTGCCAGCAGTTTATCGGGAGGGGGGAGCTATGGCTACACCTTC.

The CDR3 DNA sequence: TGTGCCAGCAGGACCTCGGGGGACACCATATATTTT. This gives the protein CASRTSGDTIYF. V is TRBV12-3 or TRBV12-4 and J is TRBJ1-3; tentatively, D is TRBD1 (5 bases). CDR3 length: 12 residues. Trimming shortened V by 6 bases and J by 8 bases, and 11 bases separated the two germline ends.

The V gene is TRBV24-1, the J gene TRBJ1-5; D unclear. The CDR3 totals 14 residues. V was shortened by 3 bases and J by 4 bases, with 9 bases between the two germline ends. Germline V lookup: CDR1 KGHDR, CDR2 SFDVKD. The DNA for the CDR3 is TGTGCCACCAGTGATCCACCGAGGAATCAGCCCCAGCATTTT. It specifies CATSDPPRNQPQHF.

J is TRBJ1-1 and V is TRBV11-2, with a weak D call TRBD1 (5 bases). CDR3 length: 16 amino acids. Deletions cut 0 bases from V and 4 bases from J, with 15 bases between. Germline V gene sequence: CDR1 SGHAT, CDR2 FQNNGV. CDR3 coding DNA: TGTGCCAGCAGCTTAGATCTGGGGGGGACCGGCACTGAAGCTTTCTTT. Protein sequence: CASSLDLGGTGTEAFF.

The chain couples TRBV11-2 to TRBJ2-2, with TRBD2 as a possible D gene (6 bases). This CDR3 spans 15 amino acids. V was trimmed by 5 bases and J by 7 bases, leaving 17 bases between them. Germline V gives CDR1 SGHAT, CDR2 FQNNGV. In nucleotides, the CDR3 is TGTGCCAGCAGCGTACCCGGGACTGGAATCGGGGAGCTGTTTTTT. Amino acid sequence: CASSVPGTGIGELFF.

The CDR3 DNA reads TGCAGCGTCGGCGATGGCATAGTCCCGGGACAGGGGATTGAGCAGTTCTTC. Protein sequence: CSVGDGIVPGQGIEQFF. V and J are TRBV29-1 and TRBJ2-1; 10 bases align to TRBD1. The germline CDR1 and CDR2 sequences are SQVTM and ANQGSEA. The length of the CDR3 is 17 residues. J lost 9 bases, V lost 6 bases, and 20 bases had no gene match.

CDR3 sequence: CASSLGQVGTDTQYF. The CDR3 bases are TGTGCCAGCAGCCTTGGACAGGTGGGCACAGATACGCAGTATTTT. V and J are TRBV6-5 and TRBJ2-3, with 7 bases fitting TRBD1. This CDR3 spans 15 amino acids. V shed 6 bases and J 1 base; nucleotides not matched to a gene: 7. Germline V gives CDR1 MNHEY, CDR2 SVGAGI.

The chain combines TRBV7-2 with TRBJ1-3; 7 bases map to TRBD1. The CDR3 runs 15 residues. CDR1 and CDR2 from the germline V gene are SGHTA and FQGNSA. With V trimmed by 5 bases and J by 4 bases, 8 bases remained unmatched. CDR3 region: CASSLRQGTGNTIYF. CDR3 nucleotide sequence: TGTGCCAGCAGCCTCAGACAGGGTACAGGAAACACCATATATTTT.

The V and J genes are TRBV27 and TRBJ1-2; the match to TRBD1 covers 11 bases. This CDR3 has 18 amino acids. Germline V gives CDR1 MNHEY, CDR2 SMNVEV (reference sequence). J lost 4 bases, V lost 3 bases, and 13 bases had no gene match. The CDR3 loop is CASSFRGGTGGVGYGYTF. CDR3 coding DNA: TGTGCCAGCAGTTTTCGTGGGGGGACAGGGGGAGTCGGCTATGGCTACACCTTC.

This sequence joins TRBV2 and TRBJ1-2; 7 bases are shared with TRBD1. The V segment lost 5 bases and the J segment 4 bases; nucleotides outside the gene matches: 7. This CDR3 is built from 14 residues. Germline lookup yields CDR1 SNHLY and CDR2 FYNNEI. CDR3 in amino acids: CASSPGQAPYGYTF. Here the CDR3 DNA reads TGTGCCAGCAGTCCCGGACAGGCCCCCTATGGCTACACCTTC.